Given below is one T cell receptor (beta chain) in context. Authors' analysis steps: From reference gene primer amplification, estimates of nucleated cell counts were derived. Clones were sequenced by immunoSEQ multiplex PCR, and TCRdb holds only the in-frame ones, with some missing. Clone size and the V and J calls come from that table; the DNA yielded D and trimming. Of some 170,000 clones detected, about 75% appear once; the ten largest clones hold 26%. This sample stems from a study of blood T cell repertoires in COVID-19. Study details: Material from acute and convalescent COVID-19 was sourced from the United States, Italy and Spain. The analysed material was cDNA or gDNA that came from T cells, B-cell-depleted T cells, or PBMCs.

CDR3 size: 15 residues. The germline V gene encodes CDR1 MNHEY and CDR2 SMNVEV (reference sequence). V was clipped by 0 bases and J by 6 bases, with 9 bases between them. The TCR comes from a woman in her 70s with acute or convalescent COVID-19. Sequenced material: peripheral blood. The genes are TRBV27 and TRBJ1-6; D not certain. This CDR3 is CASSLSWASNSPLHF. In DNA, the CDR3 is TGTGCCAGCAGTTTATCCTGGGCTTCTAATTCACCCCTCCACTTT.